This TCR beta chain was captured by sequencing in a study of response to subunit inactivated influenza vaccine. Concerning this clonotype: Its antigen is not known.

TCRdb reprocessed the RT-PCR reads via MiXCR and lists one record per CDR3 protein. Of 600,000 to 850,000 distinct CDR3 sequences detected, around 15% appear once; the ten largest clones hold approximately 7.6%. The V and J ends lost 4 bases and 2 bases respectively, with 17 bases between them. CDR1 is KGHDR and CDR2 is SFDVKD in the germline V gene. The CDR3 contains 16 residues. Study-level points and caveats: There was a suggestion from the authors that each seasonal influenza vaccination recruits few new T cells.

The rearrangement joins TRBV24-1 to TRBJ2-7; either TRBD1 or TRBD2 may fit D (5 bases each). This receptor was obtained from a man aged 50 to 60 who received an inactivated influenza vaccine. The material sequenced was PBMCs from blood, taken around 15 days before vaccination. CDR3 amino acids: CATSDAPGQGTYEQYF. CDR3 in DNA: TGTGCCACCAGTGACGCCCCGGGGCAGGGAACCTACGAGCAGTACTTC.